This T cell receptor (beta chain) was recorded in a study of identical twins. CDR3 length equals 13 residues. From germline, CDR1 is SGHRS and CDR2 YFSETQ. The V segment lost 7 bases and the J segment 9 bases; nucleotides outside the gene matches: 9. Via MiXCR, TCRdb re-called the 5' RACE reads, giving one row per CDR3 protein. Here the sample spans about 100,000 distinct CDR3 sequences, about 5.6% being singletons. This clonotype came up many times. The specimen was memory T cells sorted from blood. V is TRBV5-1 and J is TRBJ2-1; 8 nucleotides line up with TRBD1. This clonotype originated in a woman between 50 and 59 years old in good health. CDR3 nucleotide sequence: TGCGCCAGCCTAGATGCAGGGGGCCGTGAGCAGTTCTTC. It specifies CASLDAGGREQFF.